The clone carrying this TCR beta chain was observed a single time. This entry belongs to a study of blood T cell repertoires in COVID-19. Study in general: Samples of COVID-19 (acute and convalescent) were obtained from the United States, Italy and Spain.

Profiling relied on immunoSEQ multiplex PCR, and the TCRdb table lists in-frame clones only, not all of them. This table has roughly 300,000 clones, under 95% appearing once. Participant reports of clinical history set cohort assignment. CDR3 length: 14 amino acids. The ends were cut back, 3 bases at V and 2 bases at J, with 10 bases in the middle. Germline CDR1 reads KGHSH; CDR2 reads LQKENI. Sample: PBMCs or T cells enriched from blood (not recorded which). V usage is TRBV18 and J usage is TRBJ1-2; perhaps TRBD1 as D (6 bases). The receptor's source is a woman aged 25-40 years who had recovered from COVID-19. CDR3 coding DNA: TGTGCCAGCTCACCCGGACAGATCAACTATGGCTACACCTTC. It specifies CASSPGQINYGYTF.